These T cell receptor beta chains were read from a single sample in a study of shared clonotypes between healthy human individuals. Profiling relied on immunoSEQ multiplex PCR, and the TCRdb table lists in-frame clones only, not all of them. This table has millions of clones, 90% to 95% appearing once. Sequencing input: naive CD4+ T cells sorted from blood. These receptors were collected from a man aged 18 to 30 in good health. The CDR3 runs from the conserved cysteine through the conserved F or W. The D gene is left open where the match is weak. Clone size is not always given. Where it is, it says once, few, many or a class for expanded clones.

clone_size: -; d_call: -; j_call: TRBJ1-4; v_call: TRBV10-3; cdr3_length: 13; cdr3_aa: CAISDRASEKLFF; cdr3_nt: TGTGCCATCAGTGACAGGGCTAGCGAAAAACTGTTTTTT
clone_size: -; d_call: -; j_call: TRBJ2-7; v_call: TRBV7-2; cdr3_length: 15; cdr3_aa: CASTTSAATNYEQYF; cdr3_nt: TGTGCCAGCACCACAAGTGCTGCGACCAACTACGAGCAGTACTTC
clone_size: few; d_call: -; j_call: TRBJ2-7; v_call: TRBV25-1; cdr3_length: 13; cdr3_aa: CASSEDASYEQYF; cdr3_nt: TGTGCCAGCAGTGAAGATGCGTCCTACGAGCAGTACTTC
clone_size: -; d_call: -; j_call: TRBJ1-6; v_call: TRBV5-6; cdr3_length: 12; cdr3_aa: CASNLEDSPLHF; cdr3_nt: TGTGCCAGCAACTTGGAGGATTCACCCCTCCACTTT
clone_size: once; d_call: -; j_call: TRBJ2-7; v_call: TRBV7-9; cdr3_length: 15; cdr3_aa: CASSFGTGVTYEQYF; cdr3_nt: TGTGCCAGCAGCTTCGGGACGGGGGTGACCTACGAGCAGTACTTC
clone_size: -; d_call: TRBD1; j_call: TRBJ1-6; v_call: TRBV6-6; cdr3_length: 15; cdr3_aa: CASRPPGQVNSPLHF; cdr3_nt: TGTGCCAGCAGACCACCCGGACAGGTTAATTCACCCCTCCACTTT
clone_size: -; d_call: TRBD1; j_call: TRBJ1-2; v_call: TRBV29-1; cdr3_length: 14; cdr3_aa: CSVGGQSANYGYTF; cdr3_nt: TGCAGCGTAGGGGGACAGTCAGCTAACTATGGCTACACCTTC
clone_size: -; d_call: -; j_call: TRBJ1-2; v_call: TRBV11-2; cdr3_length: 14; cdr3_aa: CASSLEVGPTGYTF; cdr3_nt: TGTGCCAGCAGCTTAGAGGTCGGCCCTACGGGCTACACCTTC
clone_size: -; d_call: -; j_call: TRBJ2-5; v_call: TRBV11-2; cdr3_length: 13; cdr3_aa: CASSTGQQETQYF; cdr3_nt: TGTGCCAGCAGCACGGGACAACAAGAGACCCAGTACTTC
clone_size: -; d_call: TRBD2; j_call: TRBJ2-2; v_call: TRBV5-4; cdr3_length: 17; cdr3_aa: CASSLGTSGWNTGELFF; cdr3_nt: TGTGCCAGCAGCCTGGGGACTAGCGGCTGGAACACCGGGGAGCTGTTTTTT
clone_size: -; d_call: -; j_call: TRBJ2-5; v_call: TRBV6-5; cdr3_length: 13; cdr3_aa: CASRIHKGETQYF; cdr3_nt: TGTGCCAGCAGGATCCATAAGGGAGAGACCCAGTACTTC
clone_size: -; d_call: -; j_call: TRBJ1-1; v_call: TRBV18; cdr3_length: 13; cdr3_aa: CASSPQMNTEAFF; cdr3_nt: TGTGCCAGCTCCCCCCAAATGAACACTGAAGCTTTCTTT
clone_size: -; d_call: -; j_call: TRBJ1-5; v_call: TRBV5-1; cdr3_length: 15; cdr3_aa: CASSLELGGSQPQHF; cdr3_nt: TGCGCCAGCAGCTTGGAATTAGGGGGAAGTCAGCCCCAGCATTTT
clone_size: -; d_call: -; j_call: TRBJ2-7; v_call: TRBV21-1; cdr3_length: 12; cdr3_aa: CATTRKTYEQYF; cdr3_nt: TGTGCCACCACCAGGAAAACCTACGAGCAGTACTTC
clone_size: -; d_call: -; j_call: TRBJ2-7; v_call: TRBV12-1; cdr3_length: 18; cdr3_aa: CASSSRDRGFSEAYEQYF; cdr3_nt: TGTGCCAGCAGCTCCCGGGACAGGGGGTTTTCGGAAGCCTACGAGCAGTACTTC
clone_size: -; d_call: -; j_call: TRBJ2-1; v_call: TRBV5-4; cdr3_length: 13; cdr3_aa: CASSYGPHNEQFF; cdr3_nt: TGTGCCAGCAGCTACGGACCGCACAATGAGCAGTTCTTC
clone_size: once; d_call: -; j_call: TRBJ1-5; v_call: TRBV19; cdr3_length: 16; cdr3_aa: CASSNRGKGSNQPQHF; cdr3_nt: TGTGCCAGTAGTAATCGAGGGAAGGGCAGCAATCAGCCCCAGCATTTT
clone_size: -; d_call: TRBD2; j_call: TRBJ2-1; v_call: TRBV6-6; cdr3_length: 15; cdr3_aa: CASRISGGIHNEQFF; cdr3_nt: TGTGCCAGCAGGATTAGCGGGGGGATCCACAATGAGCAGTTCTTC
clone_size: -; d_call: -; j_call: TRBJ1-2; v_call: TRBV2; cdr3_length: 11; cdr3_aa: CASSVVPLHTF; cdr3_nt: TGTGCCAGCAGTGTGGTACCCCTCCACACCTTC
clone_size: -; d_call: TRBD2; j_call: TRBJ2-1; v_call: TRBV15; cdr3_length: 17; cdr3_aa: CATSRDLRLAGVNEQFF; cdr3_nt: TGTGCCACCAGCAGAGATCTCCGACTAGCGGGGGTCAATGAGCAGTTCTTC
clone_size: -; d_call: -; j_call: TRBJ2-1; v_call: TRBV6-1; cdr3_length: 13; cdr3_aa: CASTDPMGDEQFF; cdr3_nt: TGTGCCAGCACCGACCCGATGGGAGATGAGCAGTTCTTC
clone_size: -; d_call: TRBD1; j_call: TRBJ2-7; v_call: TRBV5-5; cdr3_length: 16; cdr3_aa: CASSIFPRDRGYEQYF; cdr3_nt: TGTGCCAGCAGCATTTTCCCTCGGGACAGGGGTTACGAGCAGTACTTC
clone_size: -; d_call: TRBD2; j_call: TRBJ2-2; v_call: TRBV5-1; cdr3_length: 14; cdr3_aa: CASSRSGESGELFF; cdr3_nt: TGCGCCAGCAGCCGCAGCGGGGAAAGCGGGGAGCTGTTTTTT
clone_size: -; d_call: -; j_call: TRBJ1-3; v_call: TRBV18; cdr3_length: 17; cdr3_aa: CASSPRGRVVGGNTIYF; cdr3_nt: TGTGCCAGCTCACCACGTGGCAGGGTGGTCGGTGGAAACACCATATATTTT
clone_size: -; d_call: TRBD1; j_call: TRBJ2-2; v_call: TRBV27; cdr3_length: 16; cdr3_aa: CASSPQRTGSTGELFF; cdr3_nt: TGTGCCAGCAGTCCCCAGAGGACAGGGAGCACCGGGGAGCTGTTTTTT
clone_size: -; d_call: TRBD1; j_call: TRBJ2-2; v_call: TRBV10-3; cdr3_length: 14; cdr3_aa: CAISRTGNTGELFF; cdr3_nt: TGTGCCATCAGCCGGACAGGGAACACCGGGGAGCTGTTTTTT
clone_size: -; d_call: -; j_call: TRBJ2-1; v_call: TRBV6-6; cdr3_length: 14; cdr3_aa: CASSYRDGYNEQFF; cdr3_nt: TGTGCCAGCAGTTACCGGGACGGATACAATGAGCAGTTCTTC
clone_size: -; d_call: TRBD2; j_call: TRBJ2-3; v_call: TRBV28; cdr3_length: 17; cdr3_aa: CASSLSTLAGIWDTQYF; cdr3_nt: TGTGCCAGCAGTTTATCTACACTAGCGGGGATTTGGGATACGCAGTATTTT
clone_size: once; d_call: TRBD1; j_call: TRBJ2-3; v_call: TRBV28; cdr3_length: 16; cdr3_aa: CASSLVGQRLTDTQYF; cdr3_nt: TGTGCCAGCAGTTTAGTGGGACAGAGACTCACAGATACGCAGTATTTT
clone_size: -; d_call: -; j_call: TRBJ1-1; v_call: TRBV6-5; cdr3_length: 16; cdr3_aa: CASSYLGRPFSTEAFF; cdr3_nt: TGTGCCAGCAGTTACCTGGGCAGGCCCTTTAGCACTGAAGCTTTCTTT
clone_size: -; d_call: TRBD2; j_call: TRBJ2-1; v_call: TRBV6-6; cdr3_length: 15; cdr3_aa: CASSYLLAVNNEQFF; cdr3_nt: TGTGCCAGCAGTTACCTACTAGCGGTGAACAATGAGCAGTTCTTC